The source of this T cell receptor beta chain is a study of blood T cell repertoires in COVID-19 (TCRdb year 2020). With respect to the entire study: Samples from collaborators originated in the United States, Italy and Spain and spanned both the acute and convalescent phases of COVID-19. A de-identified subject ID, COVID-19 status, age in years and sex were almost always included in the sample metadata. The repertoires were released in a freely available public database intended as a resource for research on the immune response to SARS-CoV-2. Subjects who had been exposed to COVID-19, were actively infected with it, or had recovered from it provided the deeply sampled blood TCRbeta repertoires that made up the dataset. The prospective study material was composed of cDNA or gDNA derived from T cells, B-cell-depleted T cells, or PBMCs. Where available, HLA class I and class II types were taken from metadata supplied by the sample provider and were not determined by assay-based typing. Samples came from the ongoing ImmuneRACE study (first 160 participants) plus 1,254 subjects from 6 global collaborators.

Regarding this clone: Its antigen is still unknown. Nothing much larger sits one base from this clone, and base qualities are not available.

Overall results and qualifications from the work: Clinical and demographic metadata were provided uncurated, with the amount varying by source and participant.

V is pared back by 5 bases and J by 10 bases, with 15 bases lying between the germline termini. Measured from the cysteine to the phenylalanine, the CDR3 is 13 residues long. Only CDR3 DNA remains: 39 bases, in frame from the first base. CDR1 GTSNPN and CDR2 SVGIG were looked up in the germline V gene (reference sequence). Collaborating institutions collected whole blood in K2EDTA tubes following their own protocols. Collaborator samples were shipped for TCRbeta analysis as frozen whole blood, isolated PBMCs, or DNA extracted from either sample type. TCRbeta CDR3 regions were amplified from genomic DNA using the immunoSEQ Assay, a bias-controlled multiplex PCR. The authors' pipeline ran thus. Nucleated cell counts per sample were estimated from amplification of reference gene primers within the assay. To quantify the absolute abundance of each unique TCRbeta CDR3 rearrangement, sequence reads were collapsed and filtered. For each sample, productive Simpson clonality was calculated by taking the square root of Simpson's diversity index across productive rearrangements. TCRdb's version of the immuneACCESS table is confined to in-frame rearrangements and falls short of the full clone set. An unresolved V gene accounts for under half of the shortfall where checked; the remainder is of unknown origin. The DNA gave D and trimming, while V, J and clone size come from that table. The sample records 55,000 to 75,000 clones, 80% to 90% of which are singletons. Roughly 3.2% of the sample goes to the ten largest clones.

The TCR sequence derives from a man aged 50-59 years with active COVID-19. The sequencing input was peripheral blood. This receptor chain uses TRBV30 and TRBJ1-6; the D gene is possibly TRBD1, with 6 bases matching. The DNA reads as follows: TGTGCCTGGGCCATCGGACAGAAGTCACCCCTCCACTTT. Translated, it gives CAWAIGQKSPLHF.